Listed below are T cell receptor beta chains from one sample, sequenced in a study of T cells in Graves' hyperthyroidism and ophthalmopathy. TCRdb recomputed calls from the multiplex PCR reads with MiXCR, one row per CDR3 protein. The data show over 650,000 distinct CDR3 sequences, roughly 45% seen once. The sample taken for sequencing was peripheral blood or thyroid tissue (not recorded which). These receptors came from an adult man with Graves' disease, either hyperthyroidism or ophthalmopathy (not recorded which). CDR3s include the opening cysteine and the closing phenylalanine or tryptophan. Fields, in order: clone size, V gene, D gene, J gene, CDR3 DNA, CDR3 protein. A D gene is named only where the DNA matches it firmly. The size of a clone is reported for some rows only, either as once, few or many, or as a class for expanded clones.

clone size: -
V gene: TRBV12-3/TRBV12-4
D gene: -
J gene: TRBJ1-5
CDR3 DNA: TGTGCCAGCAGTCCCGGGACCCAGGATCTGACCCAGCATTTT
CDR3 protein: CASSPGTQDLTQHF

clone size: many
V gene: TRBV10-3
D gene: -
J gene: TRBJ1-1
CDR3 DNA: TGTGCCATCATGATAGGGGAGGGAACTGAAGCTTTCTTT
CDR3 protein: CAIMIGEGTEAFF

clone size: -
V gene: TRBV6-4
D gene: -
J gene: TRBJ1-1
CDR3 DNA: TGTGCCAGCAGTGACCCGACGGGGAACACTGAAGCTTTCTTT
CDR3 protein: CASSDPTGNTEAFF

clone size: many
V gene: TRBV15
D gene: TRBD1
J gene: TRBJ2-7
CDR3 DNA: TGTGCCACCAGCAGAGATCTTATGGGACAGGGATCCTACGAGCAGTACTTC
CDR3 protein: CATSRDLMGQGSYEQYF

clone size: once
V gene: TRBV11-1
D gene: -
J gene: TRBJ1-2
CDR3 DNA: TGTGCCAGCAGCTCCTCACAGGGTGCTGCTAACTATGGCTACACCTTC
CDR3 protein: CASSSSQGAANYGYTF

clone size: many
V gene: TRBV29-1
D gene: TRBD1
J gene: TRBJ2-7
CDR3 DNA: TGCAGCGTATCCGCAGGGGGCGACGAGCAGTACTTC
CDR3 protein: CSVSAGGDEQYF

clone size: many
V gene: TRBV9
D gene: -
J gene: TRBJ1-3
CDR3 DNA: TGTGCCAGCAGCTCCTCTGGTGGCACCATATATTTT
CDR3 protein: CASSSSGGTIYF

clone size: -
V gene: TRBV10-3
D gene: TRBD1
J gene: TRBJ1-2
CDR3 DNA: TGTGCCATCAGTGTACGAGACAGGGGTGATGGCTACACCTTC
CDR3 protein: CAISVRDRGDGYTF

clone size: few
V gene: TRBV27
D gene: -
J gene: TRBJ1-2
CDR3 DNA: TGTGCCAGCAGTTTAAACGGGTATGGCTACACCTTC
CDR3 protein: CASSLNGYGYTF

clone size: once
V gene: TRBV2
D gene: TRBD2
J gene: TRBJ2-2
CDR3 DNA: TGTGCCAGCAGTTCTAGCGGGGACGGCGGGGAGCTGTTTTTT
CDR3 protein: CASSSSGDGGELFF

clone size: many
V gene: TRBV29-1
D gene: TRBD2
J gene: TRBJ2-7
CDR3 DNA: TGCAGCGCCTCGGGACTAGGGAAGGACGAGCAGTACTTC
CDR3 protein: CSASGLGKDEQYF

clone size: many
V gene: TRBV15
D gene: -
J gene: TRBJ1-1
CDR3 DNA: TGTGCCACCAGCAGAGTCCCGACGGGAGCCCCGAGGGAAGCTTTCTTT
CDR3 protein: CATSRVPTGAPREAFF

clone size: -
V gene: TRBV7-9
D gene: -
J gene: TRBJ1-1
CDR3 DNA: TGTGCCAGCAGTGTTACAGGGACGGTAGCTACTTTCTTT
CDR3 protein: CASSVTGTVATFF

clone size: many
V gene: TRBV13
D gene: TRBD1
J gene: TRBJ1-2
CDR3 DNA: TGTGCCAGCAGCACGGGACAGGGCACCAATGGCTACACCTTC
CDR3 protein: CASSTGQGTNGYTF

clone size: many
V gene: TRBV20-1
D gene: TRBD1
J gene: TRBJ1-2
CDR3 DNA: TGCAGTGCCACACAGGGGCGCTATGGCTACACCTTC
CDR3 protein: CSATQGRYGYTF

clone size: many
V gene: TRBV2
D gene: -
J gene: TRBJ1-5
CDR3 DNA: TGTGCCAGCAGGGACGGGGGGGCTGGCAATCAGCCCCAGCATTTT
CDR3 protein: CASRDGGAGNQPQHF

clone size: -
V gene: TRBV20-1
D gene: -
J gene: TRBJ2-5
CDR3 DNA: TGCAGTGCTAGAAGAGGGTTGGGCGCAGTAGAGACCCAGTACTTC
CDR3 protein: CSARRGLGAVETQYF

clone size: -
V gene: TRBV12-3/TRBV12-4
D gene: TRBD1
J gene: TRBJ1-5
CDR3 DNA: TGTGCCAGCAGCACCCAGGGGGTTGGCAATCAGCCCCAGCATTTT
CDR3 protein: CASSTQGVGNQPQHF

clone size: few
V gene: TRBV10-2
D gene: -
J gene: TRBJ2-7
CDR3 DNA: TGCGCCACCTGGCCGGCCGGGACGTCCGAATATTACGAGCAGTACTTC
CDR3 protein: CATWPAGTSEYYEQYF

clone size: -
V gene: TRBV2
D gene: -
J gene: TRBJ1-5
CDR3 DNA: TGTGCCAGCACCCGAGCGGGGGGTCAGCCCCAGCATTTT
CDR3 protein: CASTRAGGQPQHF

clone size: once
V gene: TRBV6-5
D gene: TRBD2
J gene: TRBJ2-7
CDR3 DNA: TGTGCCAGCAGTGAAGTGGGACTAGGGCTATACGAGCAGTACTTC
CDR3 protein: CASSEVGLGLYEQYF

clone size: few
V gene: TRBV7-2
D gene: -
J gene: TRBJ2-5
CDR3 DNA: TGTGCCAGCAGCCAAGGGGCAGGGCCTGGCCAAGAGACCCAGTACTTC
CDR3 protein: CASSQGAGPGQETQYF

clone size: -
V gene: TRBV19
D gene: -
J gene: TRBJ2-6
CDR3 DNA: TGTGCCAGTAGTATAGAAGGTTCCGGGGCCAACGTCCTGACTTTC
CDR3 protein: CASSIEGSGANVLTF

clone size: -
V gene: TRBV29-1
D gene: -
J gene: TRBJ1-2
CDR3 DNA: TGCAGCGTTAGGGACGACTATGGCTACACCTTC
CDR3 protein: CSVRDDYGYTF

clone size: many
V gene: TRBV7-2
D gene: -
J gene: TRBJ1-1
CDR3 DNA: TGTGCCAGCAGCTTACCGGGGTTGAACACTGAAGCTTTCTTT
CDR3 protein: CASSLPGLNTEAFF

clone size: many
V gene: TRBV20-1
D gene: TRBD1
J gene: TRBJ2-7
CDR3 DNA: TGCAGTGCTGCGGACAGGGTGTACGAGCAGTACTTC
CDR3 protein: CSAADRVYEQYF

clone size: -
V gene: TRBV7-8
D gene: TRBD1
J gene: TRBJ1-4
CDR3 DNA: TGTGCCAGCAGCTCCCAGACAGGGGGTAATGAAAAACTGTTTTTT
CDR3 protein: CASSSQTGGNEKLFF

clone size: few
V gene: TRBV7-2
D gene: -
J gene: TRBJ2-1
CDR3 DNA: TGTGCCAGCAGCTCCGGCTACCATGAGCAGTTCTTC
CDR3 protein: CASSSGYHEQFF

clone size: -
V gene: TRBV10-3
D gene: -
J gene: TRBJ1-4
CDR3 DNA: TGTGCCATCGAAGCTGGCGGCACTGAAAAACTGTTTTTT
CDR3 protein: CAIEAGGTEKLFF

clone size: many
V gene: TRBV7-2
D gene: -
J gene: TRBJ2-6
CDR3 DNA: TGTGCCAGCAGCTTAGCTCCTGGGGCCAACGTCCTGACTTTC
CDR3 protein: CASSLAPGANVLTF

clone size: many
V gene: TRBV10-3
D gene: TRBD1
J gene: TRBJ2-2
CDR3 DNA: TGTGCCATAGACGACAGGGCGGGCACCGGGGAGCTGTTTTTT
CDR3 protein: CAIDDRAGTGELFF

clone size: -
V gene: TRBV29-1
D gene: -
J gene: TRBJ1-2
CDR3 DNA: TGCAGCGTTGCGCCGGACACGACGAACTATGGCTACACCTTC
CDR3 protein: CSVAPDTTNYGYTF

clone size: many
V gene: TRBV7-9
D gene: TRBD1
J gene: TRBJ1-4
CDR3 DNA: TGTGCCAGCAGCTTCCCGGGACAGGGGAATGAAAAACTGTTTTTT
CDR3 protein: CASSFPGQGNEKLFF

clone size: -
V gene: TRBV7-8
D gene: -
J gene: TRBJ2-2
CDR3 DNA: TGTGCCGGCAGCTTAGCGCCGGGACCTTTGAACACCGGGGAGCTGTTTTTT
CDR3 protein: CAGSLAPGPLNTGELFF

clone size: -
V gene: TRBV20-1
D gene: TRBD1
J gene: TRBJ1-2
CDR3 DNA: TGCAGTGCTAGAGTCGGACAGGGGGCGCCTAACTATGGCTACACCTTC
CDR3 protein: CSARVGQGAPNYGYTF

clone size: -
V gene: TRBV2
D gene: -
J gene: TRBJ1-6
CDR3 DNA: TGTGCCAGCAGTCCCCCCCTCGTCGGGATATATAATTCACCCCTCCACTTT
CDR3 protein: CASSPPLVGIYNSPLHF

clone size: -
V gene: TRBV11-2
D gene: -
J gene: TRBJ1-2
CDR3 DNA: TGTGCCAGCAGCTTAGATCTCCTAGGATCCTATGGCTACACCTTC
CDR3 protein: CASSLDLLGSYGYTF

clone size: many
V gene: TRBV20-1
D gene: -
J gene: TRBJ2-7
CDR3 DNA: TGCAGTGCCGGGGACGGGACATACGAGCAGTACTTC
CDR3 protein: CSAGDGTYEQYF

clone size: few
V gene: TRBV9
D gene: -
J gene: TRBJ1-1
CDR3 DNA: TGTGCCAGCAGCGTAGTTTTAGGGAACACTGAAGCTTTCTTT
CDR3 protein: CASSVVLGNTEAFF

clone size: -
V gene: TRBV12-3/TRBV12-4
D gene: -
J gene: TRBJ1-5
CDR3 DNA: TGTGCCAGCAGTGAGGGACGGCTTAGCAATCAGCCCCAGCATTTT
CDR3 protein: CASSEGRLSNQPQHF

clone size: many
V gene: TRBV7-9
D gene: -
J gene: TRBJ1-2
CDR3 DNA: TGTGCCAGCAGCTTATTGGCTTTCGCAGCTCCTGGCTACACCTTC
CDR3 protein: CASSLLAFAAPGYTF

clone size: -
V gene: TRBV9
D gene: -
J gene: TRBJ2-2
CDR3 DNA: TGTGCCAGCAGCGGGATCGGTAACACCGGGGAGCTGTTTTTT
CDR3 protein: CASSGIGNTGELFF

clone size: once
V gene: TRBV20-1
D gene: TRBD1
J gene: TRBJ2-5
CDR3 DNA: TGCAGTGCTAGACCCGCTATCCGGGACAGTCAAGAGACCCAGTACTTC
CDR3 protein: CSARPAIRDSQETQYF